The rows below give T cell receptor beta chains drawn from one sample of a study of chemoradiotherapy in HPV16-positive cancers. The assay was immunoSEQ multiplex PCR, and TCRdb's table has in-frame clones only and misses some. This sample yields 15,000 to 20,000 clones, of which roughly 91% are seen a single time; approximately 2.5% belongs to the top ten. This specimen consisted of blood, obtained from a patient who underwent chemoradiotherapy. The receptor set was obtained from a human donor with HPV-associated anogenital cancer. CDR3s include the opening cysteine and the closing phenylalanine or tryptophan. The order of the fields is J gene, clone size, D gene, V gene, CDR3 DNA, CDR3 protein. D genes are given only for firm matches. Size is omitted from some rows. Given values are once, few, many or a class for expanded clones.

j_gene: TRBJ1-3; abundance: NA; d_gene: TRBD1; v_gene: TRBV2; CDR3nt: TGTGCCAGCAGCTCGGACAGGCGGGACACCATATATTTT; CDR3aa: CASSSDRRDTIYF
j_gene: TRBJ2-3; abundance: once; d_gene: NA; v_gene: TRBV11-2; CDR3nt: TGTGCCAGCAGCACCCAGATAGCGGATACGCAGTATTTT; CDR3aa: CASSTQIADTQYF
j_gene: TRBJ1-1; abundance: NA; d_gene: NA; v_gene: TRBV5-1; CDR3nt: TGCGCCAGCAGCTTGGGACCGGTCACTGAAGCTTTCTTT; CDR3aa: CASSLGPVTEAFF
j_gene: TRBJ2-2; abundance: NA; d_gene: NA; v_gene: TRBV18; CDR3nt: TGTGCCAGCTCACCGTCAGGATCGAACACCGGGGAGCTGTTTTTT; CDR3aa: CASSPSGSNTGELFF
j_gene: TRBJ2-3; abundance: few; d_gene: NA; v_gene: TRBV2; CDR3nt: TGTGCCAGCAGTGCGTGGGGGGTGCGTTCAGATACGCAGTATTTT; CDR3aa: CASSAWGVRSDTQYF
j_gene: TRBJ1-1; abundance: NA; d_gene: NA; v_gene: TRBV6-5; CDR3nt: TGTGCCAGCCGCAAGTGGGGGGAGGCTTTCTTT; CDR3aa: CASRKWGEAFF
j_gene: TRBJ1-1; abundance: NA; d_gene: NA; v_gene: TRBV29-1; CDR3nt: TGCAGCGCCATCCCACTAATGAACACTGAAGCTTTCTTT; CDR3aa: CSAIPLMNTEAFF
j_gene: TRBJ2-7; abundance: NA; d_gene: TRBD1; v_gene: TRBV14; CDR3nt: TGTGCCAGCAGCCAAGGCCCCCCCATTCGGGACAGGGCTTACGGGCAGTACTTC; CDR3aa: CASSQGPPIRDRAYGQYF
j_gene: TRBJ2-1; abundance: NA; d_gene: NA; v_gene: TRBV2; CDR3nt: TGTGCCAGCAGTGAAGCTGCGGGACCCTTACGGGATGAGCAGTTCTTC; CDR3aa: CASSEAAGPLRDEQFF
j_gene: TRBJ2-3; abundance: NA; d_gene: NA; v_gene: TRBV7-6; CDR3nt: TGTGCCAGCAGCCGGGACCACACAGATACGCAGTATTTT; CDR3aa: CASSRDHTDTQYF
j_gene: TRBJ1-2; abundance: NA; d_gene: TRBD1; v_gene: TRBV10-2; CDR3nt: TGCGCCAGCAGCGAGAGAATCCTACGGGACAGAGAGTTAAGTAACTATGGCTACACCTTC; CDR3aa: CASSERILRDRELSNYGYTF
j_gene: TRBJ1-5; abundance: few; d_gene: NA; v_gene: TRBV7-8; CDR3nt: TGTGCCAGCAACAGCTTAGCGGGGAGGGGCAATCAGCCCCAGCATTTT; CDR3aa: CASNSLAGRGNQPQHF
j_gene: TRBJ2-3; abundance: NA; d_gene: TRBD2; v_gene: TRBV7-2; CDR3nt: TGTGCCAGCAGCCCAAGGGCTAGCGGGGTTCGCACAGATACGCAGTATTTT; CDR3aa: CASSPRASGVRTDTQYF
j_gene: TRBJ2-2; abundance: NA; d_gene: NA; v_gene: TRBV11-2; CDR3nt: TGTGCCAGCAGCTCGATGAGAGGGACCGGGGAGCTGTTTTTT; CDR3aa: CASSSMRGTGELFF
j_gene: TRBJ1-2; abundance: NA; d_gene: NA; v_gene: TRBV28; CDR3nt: TGTGCCAGCAGAGTTGGGACGGGGGGCTACACCTTC; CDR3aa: CASRVGTGGYTF
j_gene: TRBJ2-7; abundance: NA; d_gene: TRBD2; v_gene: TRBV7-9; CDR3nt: TGTGCCAGCAGCCAAACTAGCGGGAGGGCCTTCTACGAGCAGTACTTC; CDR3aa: CASSQTSGRAFYEQYF
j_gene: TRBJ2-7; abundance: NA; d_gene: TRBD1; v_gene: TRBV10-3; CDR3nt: TGTGCCATCAGTTACGGACAGGGCTACGAGCAGTACTTC; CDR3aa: CAISYGQGYEQYF
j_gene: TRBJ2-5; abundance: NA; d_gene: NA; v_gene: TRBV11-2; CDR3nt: TGTGCCAGCAGCCAATCGGGGGCCGAGACCCAGTACTTC; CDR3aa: CASSQSGAETQYF
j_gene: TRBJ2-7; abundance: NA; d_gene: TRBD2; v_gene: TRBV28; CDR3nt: TGTGCCAGCAGTGAGATATCCTCTGGCGGGAGTAGCTACGAGCAGTACTTC; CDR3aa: CASSEISSGGSSYEQYF
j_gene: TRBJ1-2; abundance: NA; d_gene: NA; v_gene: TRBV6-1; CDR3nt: TGTGCCAGCAGTGACAGTAACTATGGCTACACCTTC; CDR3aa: CASSDSNYGYTF
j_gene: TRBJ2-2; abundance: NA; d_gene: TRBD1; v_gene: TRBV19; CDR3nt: TGTGCCAGTAGTATAGATCCCGCAGGGGGCGGCACCGGGGAGCTGTTTTTT; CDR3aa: CASSIDPAGGGTGELFF
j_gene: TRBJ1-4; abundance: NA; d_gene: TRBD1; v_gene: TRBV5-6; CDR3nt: TGTGCCAGCAGCACGGGGACAGGCTTCAATGAAAAACTGTTTTTT; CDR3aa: CASSTGTGFNEKLFF
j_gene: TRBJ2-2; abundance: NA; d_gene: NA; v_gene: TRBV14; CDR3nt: TGTGCCAGCAGCCAAGATCTGGGGCGCACCGGGGAGCTGTTTTTT; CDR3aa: CASSQDLGRTGELFF
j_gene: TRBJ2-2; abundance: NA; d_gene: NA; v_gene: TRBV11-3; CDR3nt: TGTGCCAGCAGCTCCAAAGGAAGGTTCGGGGAGCTGTTTTTT; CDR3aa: CASSSKGRFGELFF
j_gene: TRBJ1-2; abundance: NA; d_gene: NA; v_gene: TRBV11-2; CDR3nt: TGTGCCAGCAGCTTAGACCCGTCGTACAGTCGCTATGGCTACACCTTC; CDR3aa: CASSLDPSYSRYGYTF
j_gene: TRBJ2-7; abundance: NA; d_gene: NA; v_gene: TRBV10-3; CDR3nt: TGTGCCACCCCGGGACCAAAATCCGAGCAGTACTTC; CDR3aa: CATPGPKSEQYF
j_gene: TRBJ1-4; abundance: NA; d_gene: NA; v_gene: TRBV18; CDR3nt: TGTGCCAGCTCACCACCAGGGAGCGGAGAAAAACTGTTTTTT; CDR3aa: CASSPPGSGEKLFF
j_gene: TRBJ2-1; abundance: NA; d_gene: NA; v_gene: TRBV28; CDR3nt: TGTGCCAGCAGACCACAGGGTTTAGGTCAGAATGAGCAGTTCTTC; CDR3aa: CASRPQGLGQNEQFF
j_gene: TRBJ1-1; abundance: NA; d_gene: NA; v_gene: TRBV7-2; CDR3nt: TGTGCCAGCAGCCTACAGGGTTATGAAGCTTTCTTT; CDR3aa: CASSLQGYEAFF
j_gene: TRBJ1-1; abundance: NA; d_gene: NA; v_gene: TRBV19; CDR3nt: TGTGCCAGTATGGCCTCGGGGAGGACTGAAGCTTTCTTT; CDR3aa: CASMASGRTEAFF
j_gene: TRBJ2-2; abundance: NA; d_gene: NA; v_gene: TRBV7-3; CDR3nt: TGTGCCAGCAGCTTAGGTAACAGAGCCACCGGGGAGCTGTTTTTT; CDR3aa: CASSLGNRATGELFF
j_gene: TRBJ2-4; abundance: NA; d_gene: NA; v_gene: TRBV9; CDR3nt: TGTGCCAGCAGCGTCCTGGACGGGGCTGGATCTGACATTCAGTACTTC; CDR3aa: CASSVLDGAGSDIQYF
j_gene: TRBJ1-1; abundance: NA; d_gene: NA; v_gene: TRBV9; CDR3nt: TGTGCCAGCAGCGTACGCGGGTATGGCACTGAAGCTTTCTTT; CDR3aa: CASSVRGYGTEAFF
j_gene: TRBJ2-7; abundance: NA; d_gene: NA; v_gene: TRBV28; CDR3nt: TGTGCCAGCAGTGCCACTGGCAGTGGCTCCTACGAGCAGTACTTC; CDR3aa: CASSATGSGSYEQYF
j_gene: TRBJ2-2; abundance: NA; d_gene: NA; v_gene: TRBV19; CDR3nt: TGTGCCAGTAGTCCTGCCTTGGTCACCGGGGAGCTGTTTTTT; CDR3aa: CASSPALVTGELFF
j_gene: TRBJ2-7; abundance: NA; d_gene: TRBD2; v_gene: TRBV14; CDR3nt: TGTGCCAGCAGCCAAGAGGCCGTACTAGCGGGATGGGACTACGAGCAGTACTTC; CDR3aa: CASSQEAVLAGWDYEQYF
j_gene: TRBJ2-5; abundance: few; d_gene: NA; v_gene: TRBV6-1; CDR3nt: TGTGCCAGCAGTGGCGACCCGCTACTAGCCCGACAAGAGACCCAGTACTTC; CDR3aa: CASSGDPLLARQETQYF
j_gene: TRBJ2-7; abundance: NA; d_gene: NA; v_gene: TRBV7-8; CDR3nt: TGTGCCAGCAGCTTAGACTGGGACGGGAGCTCCTACGAGCAGTACTTC; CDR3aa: CASSLDWDGSSYEQYF
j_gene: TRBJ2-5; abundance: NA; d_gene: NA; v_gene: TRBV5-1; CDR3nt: TGCGCCAGCAGCTTGGCAGGGAAACTAGACCGAGAGACCCAGTACTTC; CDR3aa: CASSLAGKLDRETQYF
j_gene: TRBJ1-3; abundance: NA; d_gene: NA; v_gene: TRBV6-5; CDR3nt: TGTGCCAGCATCGGTACGGCGGGGGTAGGAAACACCATATATTTT; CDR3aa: CASIGTAGVGNTIYF
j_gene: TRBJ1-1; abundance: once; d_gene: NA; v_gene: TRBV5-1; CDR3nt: TGCGCCAGCAGAGATGGCCCCGAAGCTTTCTTT; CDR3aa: CASRDGPEAFF
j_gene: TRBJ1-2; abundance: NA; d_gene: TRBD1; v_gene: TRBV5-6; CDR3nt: TGTGCCAGCAGCTTGAGGGGGCTGGACTATGGCTACACCTTC; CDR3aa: CASSLRGLDYGYTF
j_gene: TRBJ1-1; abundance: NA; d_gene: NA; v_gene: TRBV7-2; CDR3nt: TGTGCCAGCAGCTTAAGTCAAGAAGCTTTCTTT; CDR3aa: CASSLSQEAFF
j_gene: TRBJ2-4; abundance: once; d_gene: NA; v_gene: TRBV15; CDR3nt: TGTGCCACCAGCAGAGACCGTACGAACAGGGAGCGGTTAGCCAAAAACATTCAGTACTTC; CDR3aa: CATSRDRTNRERLAKNIQYF
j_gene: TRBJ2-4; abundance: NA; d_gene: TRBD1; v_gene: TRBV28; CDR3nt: TGTGCCAGCAGTTTACTATCAGGGACAGGGCTTTTGGACATTCAGTACTTC; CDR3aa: CASSLLSGTGLLDIQYF
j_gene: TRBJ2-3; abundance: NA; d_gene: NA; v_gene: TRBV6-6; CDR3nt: TGTGCCAGCAGCCTCGGGACTTCAGCAGATACGCAGTATTTT; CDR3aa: CASSLGTSADTQYF
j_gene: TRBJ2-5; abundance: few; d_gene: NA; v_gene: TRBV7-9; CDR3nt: TGTGCCAGTGGGGTTGGTTTTGAGACCCAGTACTTC; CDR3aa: CASGVGFETQYF
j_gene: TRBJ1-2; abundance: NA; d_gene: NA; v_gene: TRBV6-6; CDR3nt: TGTGCCAGCAGAAATGCCGGACAGTACTATGGCTACACCTTC; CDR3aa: CASRNAGQYYGYTF
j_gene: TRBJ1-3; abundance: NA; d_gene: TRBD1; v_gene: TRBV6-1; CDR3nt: TGTGCCAGCATCGACAGGGGCTCTGGAAACACCATATATTTT; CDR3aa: CASIDRGSGNTIYF